Listed below are T cell receptor beta chains from one sample, sequenced in a study of T-cell memory formation after mild COVID-19. One entry per CDR3 protein, called by TCRdb with MiXCR from the 5' RACE reads. The sample has a few hundred thousand distinct CDR3 sequences, 7.5% to 9.5% seen once. The specimen sequenced was PBMCs or a T cell subset sorted from them (not recorded which). These receptors were collected from a young man who had mild COVID-19 (a few samples of this study predate the infection). Cell type and time point are not known. Both conserved end residues are part of each CDR3. D genes are given only for firm matches. A row's size may be missing; if present it is once, few, many or a size class.

DNA	CDR3	size	V	J	D
TGTGCCAGCAGTTACTCGAGTAGTTATCAGCCCCAGCATTTT	CASSYSSSYQPQHF	-	TRBV6-5	TRBJ1-5	-
TGTGCCAGCAGCTTTGACAGAAACGAGCAGTACTTC	CASSFDRNEQYF	-	TRBV7-8	TRBJ2-7	-
TGTGCCAGCTCACGCGGACCCCCGGAAGGAGAGACCCAGTACTTC	CASSRGPPEGETQYF	-	TRBV18	TRBJ2-5	-
TGTGCCAGCAGCGTAGGGCAGGACTACGAGCAGTACTTC	CASSVGQDYEQYF	many	TRBV9	TRBJ2-7	-
TGTGCCAGCAGCCCGTCCGGACTGGGCGGGGATACGCAGTATTTT	CASSPSGLGGDTQYF	many	TRBV5-4	TRBJ2-3	-
TGTGCCAGCTCACCAAACGCGCTACAGGGCAGAACTGAAGCTTTCTTT	CASSPNALQGRTEAFF	-	TRBV18	TRBJ1-1	-
TGCGCCAGCAGCCGATCACTAGCGGGGGCCCACAATGAGCAGTTCTTC	CASSRSLAGAHNEQFF	many	TRBV5-1	TRBJ2-1	TRBD2
TGCAGCGTTTCGTCAGCGGGGGGCGGCACAGATACGCAGTATTTT	CSVSSAGGGTDTQYF	few	TRBV29-1	TRBJ2-3	TRBD2
TGTGCCAGCAGTTTATTACCACGGGGGAGCTCCTATAATTCACCCCTCCACTTT	CASSLLPRGSSYNSPLHF	few	TRBV28	TRBJ1-6	-
TGCGCCAGCAGCTTCTCGGCCAGTTCGTACACTGAAGCTTTCTTT	CASSFSASSYTEAFF	-	TRBV5-1	TRBJ1-1	-
TGTGCCAGCAGTTACGCGACAGGGGAATCCTACGAGCAGTACTTC	CASSYATGESYEQYF	few	TRBV6-2/TRBV6-3	TRBJ2-7	TRBD1
TGTGCCAGCAGCCCCGCGTGGCAGGAGGTGAATACGCAGTATTTT	CASSPAWQEVNTQYF	-	TRBV12-3/TRBV12-4	TRBJ2-3	-
TGTGCCAGCAGTGCGAGGGTTAGGGAGACCCAGTACTTC	CASSARVRETQYF	few	TRBV27	TRBJ2-5	-
TGTGCCAGCAGTGTTAGCGGGGTCACAGATACGCAGTATTTT	CASSVSGVTDTQYF	-	TRBV9	TRBJ2-3	TRBD2
TGCAGCGTGACTCGGGGGGGCACTGAAGCTTTCTTT	CSVTRGGTEAFF	-	TRBV29-1	TRBJ1-1	-
TGTGCCAGCACTGACGGCCCGGGGGGCACCGGGGAGCTGTTTTTT	CASTDGPGGTGELFF	few	TRBV27	TRBJ2-2	TRBD2
TGTGCCAGCAGGGGCGCGACCCCCTGGGCTTTCTTT	CASRGATPWAFF	-	TRBV6-6	TRBJ1-1	-
TGTGCCAGCAGTACCGGGACTAACTCCTACAATGAGCAGTTCTTC	CASSTGTNSYNEQFF	-	TRBV6-5	TRBJ2-1	TRBD2
TGCGCCAACCCTCGGAAGACAGGGGGACGTAATTCACCCCTCCACTTT	CANPRKTGGRNSPLHF	few	TRBV23-1	TRBJ1-6	TRBD1
TGTGCCAGCAGCTTATACAGACAGGATGGCTACACCTTC	CASSLYRQDGYTF	few	TRBV5-6	TRBJ1-2	-
TGTGCCACCAGCAATAGCAGGGGGTACGAGCAGTACTTC	CATSNSRGYEQYF	-	TRBV15	TRBJ2-7	TRBD1
TGCGCCAGCAGCCAAGTCGGAGGGGGCGCGAAGCAGTACTTC	CASSQVGGGAKQYF	-	TRBV4-3	TRBJ2-7	-
TGTGCCAGCAGCTTCCGGGGTTCAGCAGATACGCAGTATTTT	CASSFRGSADTQYF	many	TRBV7-2	TRBJ2-3	-
TGTGCCAGCAGCAAGGACAGGGTCGACTATGGCTACACCTTC	CASSKDRVDYGYTF	-	TRBV3-1	TRBJ1-2	TRBD1
TGCGCCAGCAGCCACAGACAGGATTTGTCCGGGGAGCTGTTTTTT	CASSHRQDLSGELFF	-	TRBV4-3	TRBJ2-2	-
TGCAGCGTTGAGCGGGCGGGGGGAGGCACTGAAGCTTTCTTT	CSVERAGGGTEAFF	few	TRBV29-1	TRBJ1-1	-
TGTGCCAGCAGTTTTACAGGCACCGGGGAGCTGTTTTTT	CASSFTGTGELFF	few	TRBV27	TRBJ2-2	-